This passage covers 8 T cell receptor beta chains from one sample sequenced in a study of cytomegalovirus exposure and HLA in healthy donors. PCR was performed using 60 Vbeta and 13 Jbeta primers. Profiling relied on immunoSEQ multiplex PCR, and the TCRdb table lists in-frame clones only, not all of them. The sample lists over 150,000 clones, 75% to 85% occurring once. Sequenced input: PBMCs. These receptors all stem from a woman aged 50 to 65 in good health and CMV-seropositive.

J is TRBJ2-5 and V is TRBV7-8; 9 nucleotides line up with TRBD2. The V and J ends lost 4 bases and 5 bases, in that order; junction bases with no gene match: 8. This CDR3 spans 15 amino acids. Looked up from germline, CDR1 is SGHVS and CDR2 is FQNEAQ. The CDR3 DNA is TGTGCCAGCAGCTCAGGCGGGGGGGCCAAGGAGACCCAGTACTTC. Encoded protein: CASSSGGGAKETQYF.

Only one count was recorded for this clone. Other DNA sequences from this sample encode an identical CDR3 as well. The chain combines TRBV30 with TRBJ1-1, with a weak D call TRBD1 (6 bases). Trimming shortened V by 3 bases and J by 0 bases, and 11 bases separated the two germline ends. Looked up from germline, CDR1 is GTSNPN and CDR2 is SVGIG (reference sequence). The CDR3 covers 14 residues. The CDR3 coding sequence is TGTGCCTGGAGCGGGGGGCAGTTGAACACTGAAGCTTTCTTT. Its protein product is CAWSGGQLNTEAFF.

The V and J genes are TRBV2 and TRBJ1-6, with TRBD1 as a possible D gene (5 bases). Per germline, CDR1 SNHLY and CDR2 FYNNEI. V gave up 3 bases and J gave up 7 bases, with 10 bases separating them. The CDR3 sequence is 14 residues long. The CDR3 protein is CASSEWGANSPLHF. CDR3 DNA sequence: TGTGCCAGCAGTGAGTGGGGCGCGAATTCACCCCTCCACTTT.

The chain recombines TRBV29-1 with TRBJ2-3; TRBD2 agrees at 9 bases. In germline, CDR1 is SQVTM, CDR2 ANQGSEA. This CDR3 region has 15 residues. V gave up 1 base and J gave up 4 bases; unmatched junction bases: 6. The CDR3 nucleotides are TGCAGCGTTGAAGCGCGCGGGGGGGCATCAGATACGCAGTATTTT. This encodes CSVEARGGASDTQYF.

The chain combines TRBV29-1 with TRBJ2-7; 7 bases match TRBD1. Trimming removed 8 bases from V and 2 bases from J; junction bases left unmatched: 6. The CDR3 contains 12 residues. Germline V gene sequence: CDR1 SQVTM, CDR2 ANQGSEA. CDR3 residues: CSIATGAYEQYF. In nucleotides, the CDR3 is TGCAGCATTGCCACAGGGGCCTACGAGCAGTACTTC.

V gene TRBV5-6 combines with J gene TRBJ2-1, with TRBD2 identical over 8 bases. Germline V gene data show CDR1 as SGHDT and CDR2 as YYEEEE. This CDR3 contains 12 residues. J was trimmed by 8 bases and V by 4 bases; bases with no gene match: 2. The CDR3 loop reads CASSAGGDEQFF. In nucleotides, the CDR3 is TGTGCCAGCAGCGCGGGAGGCGATGAGCAGTTCTTC.

This chain connects TRBV14 to TRBJ1-4; D uncertain. Germline lookup yields CDR1 SGHDN and CDR2 FVKESK. Trimming shortened V by 4 bases and J by 5 bases, and 11 bases separated the two germline ends. The length of the CDR3 is 14 residues. The DNA of the CDR3 is TGTGCCAGCAGCCCTCGGACTGGGAATGAAAAACTGTTTTTT. Encoded protein: CASSPRTGNEKLFF.

The chain carries TRBV19 and TRBJ2-7; D might be TRBD2 (5 bases). Germline V gene data show CDR1 as LNHDA and CDR2 as SQIVND (reference sequence). There are 12 residues in the CDR3. The V and J ends lost 6 bases and 6 bases respectively, with 12 bases between them. The CDR3 region is CASRGSGIEQYF. For the CDR3, the DNA is TGTGCCAGTAGAGGGAGCGGCATCGAGCAGTACTTC. The full variable domain, rest sourced from reference TRBV19 and TRBJ2-7, is DGGITQSPKYLFRKEGQNVTLSCEQNLNHDAMYWYRQDPGQGLRLIYYSQIVNDFQKGDIAEGYSVSREKKESFPLTVTSAQKNPTAFYLCASRGSGIEQYFGPGTRLTVT.